This T cell receptor beta chain was recorded in a study of T cells after yellow fever vaccination. Study overall: Preparing low-cell-number fractions relied on SMART-Seq v4 Ultra Low Input. Study findings and constraints: It was a weaker secondary response, yet one that peaked faster, at day 5 versus 15.

With regard to this clonotype: Its antigen is unidentified.

This CDR3 comprises 12 residues. V shed 8 bases and J shed 8 bases, with 13 bases lying between them. Germline assignment: CDR1 SGHAT and CDR2 FQNNGV. TCRdb independently ran MiXCR on the 5' RACE reads; one entry per CDR3 protein. The sample lists some 320,000 distinct CDR3 sequences, 8.5% to 10% occurring once. Source: PBMCs, taken on the day of the first yellow fever vaccination. The chain employs TRBV11-2 and TRBJ2-1; D is unresolved. This clonotype was obtained from a man aged 18 to 29 who received the YFV17D yellow fever vaccine. For the CDR3, the DNA is TGTGCCAGCCAAAAGGCCACATATGAGCAGTTCTTC. It codes for CASQKATYEQFF.